This is a list of T cell receptor beta chains from one sample in a study of blood T cell repertoires in COVID-19. The protocol was immunoSEQ multiplex PCR, while the TCRdb copy is restricted to in-frame clones and leaves out a portion. The data show 200,000 or so clones, around 86% seen once. Material: peripheral blood. These TCRs come from a human donor in a cohort sampled during active COVID-19. CDR3s include the opening cysteine and the closing phenylalanine or tryptophan. D genes are given only for firm matches. Expanded clones get a size class; other rows say once, few or many, or leave the size out.

V gene	D gene	J gene	clone size	CDR3 protein	CDR3 DNA
TRBV5-1	NA	TRBJ1-5	few	CASSLLGGNQPQHF	TGCGCCAGCAGCTTGTTGGGCGGCAATCAGCCCCAGCATTTT
TRBV11-2	NA	TRBJ1-2	NA	CASSLGAPPTYGYTF	TGTGCCAGCAGCTTAGGGGCACCTCCCACCTATGGCTACACCTTC
TRBV5-1	NA	TRBJ2-5	NA	CASSLQGIQQETQYF	TGCGCCAGCAGCTTGCAGGGCATCCAGCAAGAGACCCAGTACTTC
TRBV4-2	TRBD2	TRBJ2-7	NA	CASRRTGGDGTYEQYF	TGTGCCAGCCGCCGGACGGGGGGAGATGGTACCTACGAGCAGTACTTC
TRBV10-3	TRBD1	TRBJ1-2	NA	CAISGQGGGYTF	TGTGCCATCAGTGGACAGGGGGGCGGCTACACCTTC
TRBV18	NA	TRBJ2-5	NA	CASSQGVQETQYF	TGTGCCAGCTCCCAGGGTGTACAAGAGACCCAGTACTTC
TRBV7-2	TRBD2	TRBJ2-5	NA	CASSFSGLAGGETQYF	TGTGCCAGCAGCTTTTCAGGACTAGCGGGAGGGGAGACCCAGTACTTC
TRBV4-1	NA	TRBJ1-3	NA	CASSHLVGERGRSGNTIYF	TGCGCCAGCAGCCATCTAGTTGGGGAAAGGGGGAGATCTGGAAACACCATATATTTT
TRBV5-4	TRBD2	TRBJ2-7	NA	CASSLRGEQYF	TGTGCCAGCAGCCTGCGGGGGGAGCAGTACTTC
TRBV9	NA	TRBJ2-6	once	CASSVGKGRGANVLTF	TGTGCCAGCAGCGTAGGGAAGGGGCGAGGGGCCAACGTCCTGACTTTC
TRBV5-1	NA	TRBJ2-5	NA	CASSPGDGDQETQYF	TGCGCCAGCAGCCCGGGGGACGGTGACCAAGAGACCCAGTACTTC
TRBV28	NA	TRBJ1-1	NA	CASSLYRNTEAFF	TGTGCCAGCAGTTTATACAGGAACACTGAAGCTTTCTTT
TRBV5-1	TRBD1	TRBJ1-4	NA	CASSLGTGEEKLFF	TGCGCCAGCAGCTTGGGGACAGGGGAAGAAAAACTGTTTTTT
TRBV7-3	TRBD2	TRBJ2-6	NA	CASSLGLAGASGANVLTF	TGTGCCAGCAGCCTTGGACTAGCGGGAGCTTCTGGGGCCAACGTCCTGACTTTC
TRBV7-8	NA	TRBJ2-5	NA	CASSTRFTGGETQYF	TGTGCCAGCAGCACACGGTTCACGGGGGGCGAGACCCAGTACTTC
TRBV3-1/TRBV3-2	TRBD2	TRBJ2-7	NA	CASSLTSGHYEQYF	TGTGCCAGCAGCCTGACTAGCGGGCACTACGAGCAGTACTTC
TRBV4-1	NA	TRBJ2-7	NA	CASSQGGRGISYEQYF	TGCGCCAGCAGCCAGGGCGGACGGGGGATTTCCTACGAGCAGTACTTC
TRBV3-1/TRBV3-2	NA	TRBJ1-6	NA	CASSLSDGFYGSPLHF	TGTGCCAGCAGCCTTTCCGACGGGTTTTATGGTTCACCCCTCCACTTT
TRBV7-3	NA	TRBJ1-2	NA	CASTPYRVYYGYTF	TGTGCCAGCACACCATACAGGGTTTACTATGGCTACACCTTC
TRBV19	NA	TRBJ1-6	few	CASSMWGQENSPLHF	TGTGCCAGTAGTATGTGGGGGCAGGAAAATTCACCCCTCCACTTT
TRBV6-6	TRBD1	TRBJ2-7	NA	CASIGLRGTEYF	TGTGCCAGCATCGGACTCAGGGGGACGGAGTACTTC
TRBV7-2	NA	TRBJ2-5	NA	CASSPLTGLIETQYF	TGTGCCAGCAGCCCCCTAACAGGCCTGATCGAGACCCAGTACTTC
TRBV28	NA	TRBJ1-5	few	CASTRTNNQPQHF	TGTGCCAGCACTCGAACAAACAATCAGCCCCAGCATTTT
TRBV5-5	NA	TRBJ2-4	NA	CASSLGASAGGAKNIQYF	TGTGCCAGCAGCTTGGGTGCTAGCGCGGGTGGGGCCAAAAACATTCAGTACTTC
TRBV29-1	TRBD2	TRBJ2-1	NA	CSVVLSGNEQFF	TGCAGCGTTGTGCTTAGCGGGAATGAGCAGTTCTTC
TRBV7-2	NA	TRBJ1-2	NA	CASSLDARGSYGYTF	TGTGCCAGCAGCTTAGATGCCAGGGGTAGCTATGGCTACACCTTC
TRBV27	TRBD1	TRBJ1-1	NA	CASSTDRGANTEAFF	TGTGCCAGCAGTACCGACAGGGGAGCGAACACTGAAGCTTTCTTT
TRBV9	TRBD1	TRBJ1-6	NA	CASSVETGVNSPLHF	TGTGCCAGCAGCGTTGAGACAGGGGTCAATTCACCCCTCCACTTT
TRBV5-4	NA	TRBJ2-1	NA	CASSSTGNPYNEQFF	TGTGCCAGCAGCTCCACAGGGAACCCCTACAATGAGCAGTTCTTC
TRBV5-6	NA	TRBJ2-7	NA	CASSLEQGGGEQYF	TGTGCCAGCAGCTTGGAACAGGGGGGAGGGGAGCAGTACTTC
TRBV28	TRBD1	TRBJ1-1	NA	CASSLTGGNTEAFF	TGTGCCAGCAGTTTAACAGGGGGGAACACTGAAGCTTTCTTT
TRBV7-6	TRBD2	TRBJ2-7	NA	CASSSGLAGGLREQYF	TGTGCCAGCAGCTCGGGGTTAGCGGGAGGGCTGAGGGAGCAGTACTTC
TRBV6-5	TRBD1	TRBJ1-1	NA	CASSSGTGLEAFF	TGTGCCAGCAGTTCCGGGACAGGTCTTGAAGCTTTCTTT
TRBV15	NA	TRBJ2-7	NA	CATSRERQSSYEQYF	TGTGCCACCAGCAGAGAGAGACAGAGTTCCTACGAGCAGTACTTC
TRBV24-1	NA	TRBJ2-5	NA	CATSDASGRQETQYF	TGTGCCACCAGTGATGCCAGCGGGCGCCAAGAGACCCAGTACTTC
TRBV3-1/TRBV3-2	NA	TRBJ1-3	NA	CASSSQAGNTIYF	TGTGCCAGCAGCTCCCAGGCGGGAAACACCATATATTTT
TRBV9	TRBD1	TRBJ1-1	NA	CASSSGQPATEAFF	TGTGCCAGCAGCTCGGGACAGCCGGCCACTGAAGCTTTCTTT
TRBV18	NA	TRBJ2-3	NA	CASSPNSDTQYF	TGTGCCAGCTCACCCAACTCAGATACGCAGTATTTT